This record covers a single TCR beta chain. Antigen: not known. This library used roughly 400 ng RNA and molecular barcoded adaptors spanning alpha/delta and beta/gamma chains. TCRdb re-called the reads with MiXCR, one entry per CDR3 protein. The table records 48,000 or so distinct CDR3 sequences, around 20% of them present only once. This entry is derived from a study of read filtering for tumor transcriptome and immune sequencing. Across the whole study: DNase treatment preceded whole-transcriptome library preparation. Per sample, TCR-region reads ranged about 4.05 to 10.27 million by IR-seq, 85 to 1273 by RNA-seq. The study's findings and limits: Single-read clonotypes: about 82% of IR-seq clonotypes (around 3.6% of reads), 74.6% of RNA-seq clonotypes (around 45% of reads).

CDR1 and CDR2 from the germline V gene are DFQATT and SNEGSKA (reference sequence). This CDR3 is built from 14 residues. Trimming left V 5 bases short and J 4 bases short, with 14 bases between. Sequenced input: a population of CD138-negative cells sorted from bone marrow. The sequence was collected from a donor aged 40 or older with multiple myeloma. The chain has TRBV20-1 and TRBJ2-2; either TRBD1 or TRBD2 may fit D (5 bases each). CDR3 sequence reads: CSAPRGVRTGELFF. The CDR3, as DNA: TGCAGTGCTCCCCGGGGCGTACGCACCGGGGAGCTGTTTTTT.